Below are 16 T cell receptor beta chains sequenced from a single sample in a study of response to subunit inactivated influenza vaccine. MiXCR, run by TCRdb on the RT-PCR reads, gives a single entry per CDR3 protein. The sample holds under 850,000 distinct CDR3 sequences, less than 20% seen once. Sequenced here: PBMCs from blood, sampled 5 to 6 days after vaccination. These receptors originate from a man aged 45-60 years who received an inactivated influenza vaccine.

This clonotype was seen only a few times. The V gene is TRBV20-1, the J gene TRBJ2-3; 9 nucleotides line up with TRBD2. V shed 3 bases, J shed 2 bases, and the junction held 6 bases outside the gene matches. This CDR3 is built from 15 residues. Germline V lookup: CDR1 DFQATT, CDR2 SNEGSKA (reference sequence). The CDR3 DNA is TGCAGTGCTAGTTCTAGCGGGGTGAACACAGATACGCAGTATTTT. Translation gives CSASSSGVNTDTQYF.

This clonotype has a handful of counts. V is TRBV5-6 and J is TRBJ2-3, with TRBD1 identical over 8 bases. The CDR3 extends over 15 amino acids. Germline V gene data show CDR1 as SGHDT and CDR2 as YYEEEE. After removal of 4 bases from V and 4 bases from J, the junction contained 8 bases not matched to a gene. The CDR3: CASSRPDRGSDTQYF. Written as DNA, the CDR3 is TGTGCCAGCAGCCGCCCCGACAGGGGTTCAGATACGCAGTATTTT.

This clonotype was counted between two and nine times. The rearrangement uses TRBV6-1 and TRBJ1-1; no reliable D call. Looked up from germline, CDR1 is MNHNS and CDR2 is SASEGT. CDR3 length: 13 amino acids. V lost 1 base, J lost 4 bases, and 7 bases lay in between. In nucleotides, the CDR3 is TGTGCCAGCAGTGAAGTTAGGGCCACTGAAGCTTTCTTT. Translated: CASSEVRATEAFF.

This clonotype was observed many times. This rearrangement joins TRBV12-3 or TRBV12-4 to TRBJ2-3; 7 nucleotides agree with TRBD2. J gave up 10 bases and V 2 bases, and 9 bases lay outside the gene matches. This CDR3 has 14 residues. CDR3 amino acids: CASSLSRGVGAQYF. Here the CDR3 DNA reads TGTGCCAGCAGTTTATCCCGGGGGGTAGGTGCGCAGTATTTT.

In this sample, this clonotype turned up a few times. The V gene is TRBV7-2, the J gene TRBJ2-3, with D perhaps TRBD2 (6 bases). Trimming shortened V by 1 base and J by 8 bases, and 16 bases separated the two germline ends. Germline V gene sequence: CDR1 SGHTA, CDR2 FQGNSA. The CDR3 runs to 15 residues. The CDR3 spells CASSLVSGESGTQYF. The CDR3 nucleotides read TGTGCCAGCAGCTTAGTGTCGGGAGAGAGTGGTACGCAGTATTTT.

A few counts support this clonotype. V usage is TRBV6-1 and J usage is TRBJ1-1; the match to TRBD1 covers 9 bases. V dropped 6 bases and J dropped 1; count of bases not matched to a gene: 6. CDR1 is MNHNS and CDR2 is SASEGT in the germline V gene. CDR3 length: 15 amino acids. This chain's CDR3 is CASRRQGVGNTEAFF. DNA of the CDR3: TGTGCCAGCAGACGACAGGGGGTAGGGAACACTGAAGCTTTCTTT.

The CDR3 DNA reads TGTGCCAGCAGCCCCCAAGGGACAGGGCATGCTTTCTTT. It is translated as CASSPQGTGHAFF. The rearrangement joins TRBV7-2 to TRBJ1-1, with TRBD1 identical over 9 bases. Trimming cost V 5 bases and J 11 bases; bases outside gene matches: 9. Per the germline V gene, CDR1 is SGHTA and CDR2 is FQGNSA. CDR3 length: 13 amino acids.

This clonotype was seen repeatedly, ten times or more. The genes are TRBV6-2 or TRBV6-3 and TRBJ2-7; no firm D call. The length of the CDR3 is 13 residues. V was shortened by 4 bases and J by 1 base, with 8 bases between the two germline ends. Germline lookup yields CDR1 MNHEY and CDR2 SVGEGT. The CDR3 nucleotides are TGTGCCAGCAGTTGGGCAGCATCCTACGAGCAGTACTTC. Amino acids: CASSWAASYEQYF.

DNA of the CDR3: TGTGCCAGCAGCTTTTTATTTGCAGAATATTCCTACAATGAGCAGTTCTTC. Translating gives CASSFLFAEYSYNEQFF. The chain carries TRBV7-2 and TRBJ2-1, with unresolved D. V dropped 3 bases and J dropped 1 base, with 16 bases sitting between them. This CDR3 spans 17 amino acids. Looked up from germline, CDR1 is SGHTA and CDR2 is FQGNSA.

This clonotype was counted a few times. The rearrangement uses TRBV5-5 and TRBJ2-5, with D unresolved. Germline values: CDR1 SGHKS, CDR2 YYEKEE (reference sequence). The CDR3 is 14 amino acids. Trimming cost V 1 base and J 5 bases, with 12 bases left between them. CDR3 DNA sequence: TGTGCCAGCAGCTTGACCCTTAATCGGGAGACCCAGTACTTC. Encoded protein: CASSLTLNRETQYF.

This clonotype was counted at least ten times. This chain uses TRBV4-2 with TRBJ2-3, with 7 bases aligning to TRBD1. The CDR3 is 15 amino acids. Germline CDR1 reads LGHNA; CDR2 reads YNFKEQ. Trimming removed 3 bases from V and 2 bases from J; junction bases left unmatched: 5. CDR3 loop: CASSQADRVTDTQYF. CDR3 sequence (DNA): TGTGCCAGCAGCCAGGCTGACAGGGTCACAGATACGCAGTATTTT.

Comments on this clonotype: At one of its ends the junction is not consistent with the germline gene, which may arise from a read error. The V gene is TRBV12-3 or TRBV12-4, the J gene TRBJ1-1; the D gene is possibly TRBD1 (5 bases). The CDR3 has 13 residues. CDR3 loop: CASSLNRFTEAFF. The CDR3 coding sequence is TGTGCCAGCAGTTTAAACAGGTTTACTGAAGCCTTCTTT.

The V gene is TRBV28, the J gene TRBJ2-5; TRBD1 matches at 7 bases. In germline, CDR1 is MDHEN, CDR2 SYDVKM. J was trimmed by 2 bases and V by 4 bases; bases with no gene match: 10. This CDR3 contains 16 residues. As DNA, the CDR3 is TGTGCCAGCAGTTCGACAGGGCTGGGAATACAAGAGACCCAGTACTTC. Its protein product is CASSSTGLGIQETQYF. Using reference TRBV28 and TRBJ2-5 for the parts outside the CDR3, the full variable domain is DVKVTQSSRYLVKRTGEKVFLECVQDMDHENMFWYRQDPGLGLRLIYFSYDVKMKEKGDIPEGYSVSREKKERFSLILESASTNQTSMYLCASSSTGLGIQETQYFGPGTRLLVL.

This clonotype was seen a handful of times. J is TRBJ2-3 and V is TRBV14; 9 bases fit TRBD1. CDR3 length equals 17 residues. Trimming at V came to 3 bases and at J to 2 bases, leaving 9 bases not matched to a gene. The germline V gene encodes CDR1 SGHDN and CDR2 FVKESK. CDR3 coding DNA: TGTGCCAGCAGCCACTGGAAGGGACAGGGATACACAGATACGCAGTATTTT. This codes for CASSHWKGQGYTDTQYF.

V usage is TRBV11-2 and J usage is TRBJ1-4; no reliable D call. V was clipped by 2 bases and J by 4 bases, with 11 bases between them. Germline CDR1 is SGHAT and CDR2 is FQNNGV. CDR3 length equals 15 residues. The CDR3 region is CASSLYSRVNEKLFF. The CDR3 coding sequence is TGTGCCAGCAGCTTATACAGTCGAGTTAATGAAAAACTGTTTTTT.

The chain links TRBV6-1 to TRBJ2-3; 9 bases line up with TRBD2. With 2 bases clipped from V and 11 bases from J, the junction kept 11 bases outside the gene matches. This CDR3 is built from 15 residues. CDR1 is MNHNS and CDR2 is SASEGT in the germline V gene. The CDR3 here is CASSEFLLAGSEQYF. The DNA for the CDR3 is TGTGCCAGCAGTGAATTCCTTCTAGCGGGGTCTGAGCAGTATTTT.